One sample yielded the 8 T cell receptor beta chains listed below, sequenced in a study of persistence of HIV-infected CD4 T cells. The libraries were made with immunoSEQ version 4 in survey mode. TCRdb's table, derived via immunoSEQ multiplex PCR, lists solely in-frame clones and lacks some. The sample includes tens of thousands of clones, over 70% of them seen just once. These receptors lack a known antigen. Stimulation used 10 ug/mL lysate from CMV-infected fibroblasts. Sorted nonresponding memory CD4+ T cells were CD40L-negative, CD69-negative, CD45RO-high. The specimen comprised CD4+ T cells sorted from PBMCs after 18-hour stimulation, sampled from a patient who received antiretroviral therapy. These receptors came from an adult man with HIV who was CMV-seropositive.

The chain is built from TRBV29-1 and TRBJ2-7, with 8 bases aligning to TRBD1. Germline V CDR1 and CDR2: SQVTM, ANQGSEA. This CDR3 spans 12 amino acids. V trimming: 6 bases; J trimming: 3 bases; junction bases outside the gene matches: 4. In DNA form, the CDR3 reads TGCAGCGTACAGGGGGGCGTCTACGAGCAGTACTTC. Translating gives CSVQGGVYEQYF.

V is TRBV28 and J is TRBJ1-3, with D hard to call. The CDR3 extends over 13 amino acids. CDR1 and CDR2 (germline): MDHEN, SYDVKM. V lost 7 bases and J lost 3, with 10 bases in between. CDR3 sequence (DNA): TGTGCCAGCATTGAGGGCGGTGGAAACACCATATATTTT. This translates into CASIEGGGNTIYF.

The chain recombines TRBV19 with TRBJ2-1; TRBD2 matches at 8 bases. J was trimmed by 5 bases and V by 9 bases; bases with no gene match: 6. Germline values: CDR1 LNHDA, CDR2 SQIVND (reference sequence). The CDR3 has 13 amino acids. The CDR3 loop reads CASGGALNNEQFF. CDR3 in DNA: TGTGCCAGCGGGGGGGCTCTTAACAATGAGCAGTTCTTC. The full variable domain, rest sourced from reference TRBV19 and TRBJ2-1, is DGGITQSPKYLFRKEGQNVTLSCEQNLNHDAMYWYRQDPGQGLRLIYYSQIVNDFQKGDIAEGYSVSREKKESFPLTVTSAQKNPTAFYLCASGGALNNEQFFGPGTRLTVL.

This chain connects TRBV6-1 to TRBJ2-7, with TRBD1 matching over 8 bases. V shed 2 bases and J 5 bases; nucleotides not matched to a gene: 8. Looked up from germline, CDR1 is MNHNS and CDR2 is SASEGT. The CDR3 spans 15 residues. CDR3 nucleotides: TGTGCCAGCAGTGAACCCACAGGGGGTATCCACGAGCAGTACTTC. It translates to CASSEPTGGIHEQYF.

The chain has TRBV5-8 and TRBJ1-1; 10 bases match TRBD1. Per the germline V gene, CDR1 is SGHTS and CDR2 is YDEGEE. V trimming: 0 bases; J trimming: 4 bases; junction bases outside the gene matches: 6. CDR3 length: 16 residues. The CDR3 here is CASSLEWTGGGTEAFF. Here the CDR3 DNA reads TGTGCCAGCAGCTTGGAGTGGACAGGGGGGGGCACTGAAGCTTTCTTT.

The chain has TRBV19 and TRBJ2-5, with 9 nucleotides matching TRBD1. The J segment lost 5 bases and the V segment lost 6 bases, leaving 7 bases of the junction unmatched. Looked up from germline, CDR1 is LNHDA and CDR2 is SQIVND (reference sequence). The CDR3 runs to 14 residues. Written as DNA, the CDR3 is TGTGCCAGTAGCCCCGGGACAGGGTCCGAGACCCAGTACTTC. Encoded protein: CASSPGTGSETQYF. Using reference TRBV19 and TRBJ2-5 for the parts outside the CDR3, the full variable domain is DGGITQSPKYLFRKEGQNVTLSCEQNLNHDAMYWYRQDPGQGLRLIYYSQIVNDFQKGDIAEGYSVSREKKESFPLTVTSAQKNPTAFYLCASSPGTGSETQYFGPGTRLLVL.

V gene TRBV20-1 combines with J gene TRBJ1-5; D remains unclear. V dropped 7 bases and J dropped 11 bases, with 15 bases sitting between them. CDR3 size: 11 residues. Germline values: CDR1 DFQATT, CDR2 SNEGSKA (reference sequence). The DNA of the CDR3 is TGCAGTGTGAGTCCGGGCAAGGCCCAGCATTTT. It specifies CSVSPGKAQHF.

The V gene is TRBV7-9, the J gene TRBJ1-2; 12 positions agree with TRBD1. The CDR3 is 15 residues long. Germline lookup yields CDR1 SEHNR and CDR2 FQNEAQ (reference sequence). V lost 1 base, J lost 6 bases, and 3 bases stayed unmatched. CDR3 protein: CASSLGGQGADGYTF. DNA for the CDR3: TGTGCCAGCAGCTTAGGGGGACAGGGGGCGGATGGCTACACCTTC.